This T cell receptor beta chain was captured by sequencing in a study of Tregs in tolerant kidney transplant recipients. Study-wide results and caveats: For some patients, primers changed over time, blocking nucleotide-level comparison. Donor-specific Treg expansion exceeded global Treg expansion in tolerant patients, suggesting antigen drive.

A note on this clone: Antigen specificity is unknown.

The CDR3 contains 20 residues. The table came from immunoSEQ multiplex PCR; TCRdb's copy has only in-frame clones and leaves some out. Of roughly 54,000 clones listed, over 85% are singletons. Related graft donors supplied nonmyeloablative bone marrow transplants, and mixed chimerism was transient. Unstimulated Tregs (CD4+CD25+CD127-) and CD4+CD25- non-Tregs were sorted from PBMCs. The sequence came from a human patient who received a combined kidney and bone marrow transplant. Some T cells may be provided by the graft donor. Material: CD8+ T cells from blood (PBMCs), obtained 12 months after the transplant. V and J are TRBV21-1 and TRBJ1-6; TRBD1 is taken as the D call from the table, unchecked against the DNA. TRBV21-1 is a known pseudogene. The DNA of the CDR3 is TGTGCCAGCAGCATTGGCGGACCGGGACAGCTTCACTCCTATAATTCACCCCTCCACTTT. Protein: CASSIGGPGQLHSYNSPLHF.